Following are 3 T cell receptor beta chains from one sample sequenced in a study of monozygotic twins with inflammatory bowel disease. TCRdb re-called the 5' RACE reads and catalogs CDR3 proteins one per entry, DNA excluded. This table lists just over 300,000 distinct CDR3 sequences. The specimen was blood. These receptors were collected from a human donor with ulcerative colitis or Crohn's disease, or a healthy co-twin of an affected twin (not recorded which).

The rearrangement joins TRBV12-3 or TRBV12-4 to TRBJ2-2; TCRdb's assignment of TRBD1 cannot be checked, as there is no DNA. The CDR3 totals 20 residues. The CDR3 region is CASSSNGIDRGPANTGELFF.

CDR3: CAFSGSLHGNTIYF. V is TRBV7-9 and J is TRBJ1-3. The CDR3 runs to 14 residues. Germline CDR1 and CDR2: SEHNR and FQNEAQ (reference sequence).

The chain uses TRBV12-3 or TRBV12-4 and TRBJ2-2; TCRdb outputs TRBD2, but without DNA this stays unchecked. This CDR3 has 16 residues. CDR3 loop: CASSLLAAGNTGELFF.